This T cell receptor (beta chain) was observed in a study of cytomegalovirus exposure and HLA in healthy donors. V lost 6 bases to trimming and J lost 3 bases; unmatched junction nucleotides: 5. This CDR3 contains 15 residues. Germline CDR1 reads ENHRY; CDR2 reads SYGVKD. This clone was observed a few times. Its antigen is not known. General study results and limits: The study flagged roughly 150 TCR beta chains as cytomegalovirus-associated.

Clones were read by immunoSEQ multiplex PCR, and TCRdb kept only the in-frame ones, dropping some. This table holds under 150,000 clones, around nine tenths found once. The rearrangement uses TRBV10-3 and TRBJ1-1; 12 nucleotides agree with TRBD1. Sequences were obtained from PBMCs. The TCR sequence derives from a man aged 18 to 30 in good health and CMV-seropositive. CDR3 nucleotides: TGTGCCATCAGGGGGACAGGGGGCAGGGACACTGAAGCTTTCTTT. Protein sequence: CAIRGTGGRDTEAFF.